A single count supports the clone carrying this T cell receptor (beta chain). This specimen belongs to a study of shared clonotypes between healthy human individuals. Assay used: immunoSEQ multiplex PCR; TCRdb lists only in-frame clones, some missing. The profile shows under 1,900,000 clones, 97% to 99% of them singletons. The TCR comes from a man under 40 in good health. The specimen was naive CD4+ T cells sorted from blood. Subset: CD45RA+ positively selected.

This chain's CDR3 is CASSYSGGFGYTF. The CDR3 DNA sequence: TGTGCCAGCAGTTACTCAGGGGGATTCGGCTACACCTTC. The chain joins TRBV6-5 to TRBJ1-2, with D possibly TRBD1 on 6 matching bases. Germline-derived CDR1 and CDR2 are MNHEY and SVGAGI. The CDR3 totals 13 residues. The V end was cut by 0 bases, the J end by 8 bases, with 10 bases between.